What follows are 18 T cell receptor beta chains derived from one specimen sequenced in a study of T cell changes during pregnancy in multiple sclerosis. Produced via immunoSEQ multiplex PCR; TCRdb's table is partial and in-frame only. This table has 55,000 to 65,000 clones, around 90% appearing once. Sequenced here: peripheral blood, sampled in the first trimester of pregnancy. These receptors all come from a female donor in good health, enrolled as a control in a pregnancy study.

The rearrangement uses TRBV2 and TRBJ1-3; 10 positions match TRBD1. The CDR3 runs 15 residues. The germline V gene has CDR1 SNHLY and CDR2 FYNNEI. V shed 4 bases and J 4 bases; nucleotides not matched to a gene: 4. CDR3 in DNA: TGTGCCAGCAGTGGACAGGGGGCTGCCGGAAACACCATATATTTT. This codes for CASSGQGAAGNTIYF.

V and J are TRBV4-3 and TRBJ2-5, with D maybe TRBD1 (5 bases). The J call may not be correct, given that the DNA end is closer to TRBJ2-7. CDR3 size: 11 residues. The germline V gene encodes CDR1 LGHNA and CDR2 YSLEER. CDR3 amino acids: CASSDSYEQYF. In nucleotides, the CDR3 is TGCGCCAGCAGTGACAGCTACGAGCAGTACTTC.

This clone was counted once. The chain links TRBV7-9 to TRBJ1-2; TRBD1 agrees at 8 bases. CDR3 length: 15 amino acids. Germline V gene lookup returns CDR1 SEHNR and CDR2 FQNEAQ (reference sequence). V was clipped by 1 base and J by 8 bases; unmatched bases: 9. CDR3 in amino acids: CASSLEGRGREGYTF. The CDR3 nucleotides are TGTGCCAGCAGCTTAGAAGGCAGGGGGCGGGAAGGCTACACCTTC. Full variable domain (missing parts from reference TRBV7-9 and TRBJ1-2): DTGVSQNPRHKITKRGQNVTFRCDPISEHNRLYWYRQTLGQGPEFLTYFQNEAQLEKSRLLSDRFSAERPKGSFSTLEIQRTEQGDSAMYLCASSLEGRGREGYTFGSGTRLTVV.

The V call is TRBV6-1, the J call TRBJ2-1, with 7 bases matching TRBD1. The CDR3 is made up of 17 amino acids. CDR1 MNHNS and CDR2 SASEGT come from the germline V gene. Trimming removed 4 bases from V and 5 bases from J; junction bases left unmatched: 14. CDR3 nucleotides: TGTGCCAGCAGTGGACCTACCCTTCCGGGACAGAACAATGAGCAGTTCTTC. This codes for CASSGPTLPGQNNEQFF.

The chain recombines TRBV5-4 with TRBJ1-1, with TRBD1 identical over 11 bases. The junction had 5 bases not matched to a gene; V was cut back by 7 bases and J by 3 bases. CDR3 size: 14 residues. CDR1 and CDR2 (germline): SGHNT, YYREEE (reference sequence). The CDR3 DNA follows: TGTGCCAGCCATGGACAGGGGGCTTACACTGAAGCTTTCTTT. It codes for CASHGQGAYTEAFF.

A few counts support this clone. The chain carries TRBV18 and TRBJ1-1, with unresolved D. The ends were cut back, 2 bases at V and 5 bases at J, with 9 bases in the middle. This CDR3 is built from 13 residues. Germline values: CDR1 KGHSH, CDR2 LQKENI. CDR3 coding DNA: TGTGCCAGCTCACCAGAGATAGAAACTGAAGCTTTCTTT. It encodes CASSPEIETEAFF. The full variable domain, its missing parts supplied by reference TRBV18 and TRBJ1-1, is NAGVMQNPRHLVRRRGQEARLRCSPMKGHSHVYWYRQLPEEGLKFMVYLQKENIIDESGMPKERFSAEFPKEGPSILRIQQVVRGDSAAYFCASSPEIETEAFFGQGTRLTVV.

The chain links TRBV5-1 to TRBJ2-1; TRBD2 agrees at 16 bases. Looked up from germline, CDR1 is SGHRS and CDR2 is YFSETQ. J gave up 8 bases and V 4 bases, and 9 bases lay outside the gene matches. CDR3 length: 17 residues. Written as DNA, the CDR3 is TGCGCCAGCAGCGGGGGGACTAGCGGGAGGGCCGGGCATGAGCAGTTCTTC. Amino acids: CASSGGTSGRAGHEQFF.

The chain joins TRBV5-1 to TRBJ1-3; D is possibly TRBD1 (6 bases). The V and J ends lost 7 bases and 8 bases respectively, with 19 bases between them. The length of the CDR3 is 14 residues. From germline, CDR1 is SGHRS and CDR2 YFSETQ. Written as DNA, the CDR3 is TGCGCCAGCTGGGGGGGGGCGGCGGCGGACACCATATATTTT. Translated: CASWGGAAADTIYF.

The rearrangement links TRBV6-6 to TRBJ2-1; 7 bases agree with TRBD2. Germline loops: CDR1 MNHNY, CDR2 SVGAGI (reference sequence). This CDR3 has 16 residues. J lost 8 bases, V lost 0 bases, and 10 bases had no gene match. In DNA, the CDR3 is TGTGCCAGCAGTTACTCGAGCCGCGGGAGTGGCGATGAGCAGTTCTTC. Protein sequence: CASSYSSRGSGDEQFF.

The V and J genes are TRBV10-1 and TRBJ1-4; 7 bases line up with TRBD1. CDR1 and CDR2 (germline): WNHNN, SYGVQD (reference sequence). The J segment lost 3 bases and the V segment lost 4 bases, leaving 11 bases of the junction unmatched. The CDR3 consists of 17 residues. The CDR3 DNA follows: TGCGCCAGCAGTGGGTCCTCCGCCGGGACAGCTAATGAAAAACTGTTTTTT. Translating gives CASSGSSAGTANEKLFF.

The V call is TRBV5-1, the J call TRBJ2-7, with 11 bases that match TRBD1. CDR3 size: 16 residues. V shed 4 bases, J shed 2 bases, and the junction held 8 bases outside the gene matches. Germline V gene data show CDR1 as SGHRS and CDR2 as YFSETQ. The CDR3 protein is CASSRVGQGGTYEQYF. The CDR3 coding sequence is TGCGCCAGCAGCCGGGTGGGACAGGGGGGCACCTACGAGCAGTACTTC.

The chain joins TRBV29-1 to TRBJ2-7; 7 bases match TRBD2. Germline assignment: CDR1 SQVTM and CDR2 ANQGSEA. This CDR3 spans 13 amino acids. The J segment lost 0 bases and the V segment lost 8 bases, leaving 7 bases of the junction unmatched. The CDR3, as DNA: TGCAGCTTCCGGGACTATACCTCCTACGAGCAGTACTTC. Amino acids: CSFRDYTSYEQYF.

In the case of this clone: The identical CDR3 is also encoded by other nucleotide sequences in the sample. The chain carries TRBV27 and TRBJ2-1, with 12 bases identical to TRBD2. Per the germline V gene, CDR1 is MNHEY and CDR2 is SMNVEV (reference sequence). Trimming cost V 3 bases and J 3 bases; bases outside gene matches: 0. This CDR3 has 15 amino acids. CDR3 sequence: CASSLTSGSYNEQFF. The CDR3 DNA is TGTGCCAGCAGTTTGACTAGCGGGAGCTACAATGAGCAGTTCTTC.

The chain combines TRBV25-1 with TRBJ2-3; D possibly corresponds to TRBD1 (6 bases). CDR3 length equals 15 residues. In germline, CDR1 is MGHDK, CDR2 SYGVNS. V was clipped by 6 bases and J by 3 bases, with 16 bases between them. The CDR3 loop is CASSLQGAGTDTQYF. As DNA, the CDR3 is TGTGCCAGCAGCCTACAGGGCGCCGGGACAGATACGCAGTATTTT.

This sequence joins TRBV9 and TRBJ1-2, with unresolved D. The CDR3 length is 13 residues. In germline, CDR1 is SGDLS, CDR2 YYNGEE. V dropped 0 bases and J dropped 1 base, with 4 bases sitting between them. CDR3 residues: CASSVDSNYGYTF. DNA of the CDR3: TGTGCCAGCAGCGTAGACAGTAACTATGGCTACACCTTC.

V gene TRBV18 combines with J gene TRBJ1-4, with 7 bases that match TRBD1. This CDR3 has 14 amino acids. Germline CDR1 and CDR2: KGHSH and LQKENI. J lost 10 bases, V lost 4 bases, and 9 bases had no gene match. The CDR3 spells CASSQRQGEGKLFF. CDR3 bases: TGTGCCAGCTCACAAAGACAGGGTGAGGGAAAACTGTTTTTT.

The CDR3 region has the DNA TGTGCCAGCAGCTGGCTCTTGAGCGGGAGACTATACGAGCAGTACTTC. Translating gives CASSWLLSGRLYEQYF. The chain couples TRBV5-6 to TRBJ2-7; 8 nucleotides line up with TRBD2. V lost 3 bases, J lost 4 bases, and 12 bases stayed unmatched. The V gene's germline CDR1 is SGHDT and CDR2 YYEEEE. This CDR3 comprises 16 residues.

The chain recombines TRBV30 with TRBJ1-3, with 9 bases matching TRBD1. The CDR3 contains 15 residues. The trim removed 3 bases at V and 7 bases at J, leaving 10 bases unmatched. Germline V gives CDR1 GTSNPN, CDR2 SVGIG (reference sequence). For the CDR3, the DNA is TGTGCCTGGAGAGGGACGGGACAGGGTAGTAACACCATATATTTT. This encodes CAWRGTGQGSNTIYF. Full variable domain (rest looked up from reference TRBV30 and TRBJ1-3): SQTIHQWPATLVQPVGSPLSLECTVEGTSNPNLYWYRQAAGRGLQLLFYSVGIGQISSEVPQNLSASRPQDRQFILSSKKLLLSDSGFYLCAWRGTGQGSNTIYFGEGSWLTVV.